Listed here are 32 T cell receptor beta chains from one sample, sequenced in a study of PD-1 blockade in mismatch repair-deficient tumors. Method: immunoSEQ multiplex PCR; TCRdb's copy keeps in-frame clones and lacks some. The sample has tens of thousands of clones, approximately 84% seen once; the top ten hold over 15%. Sequenced here: peripheral blood, sampled 2 weeks after starting pembrolizumab. The receptors come from an adult with mismatch repair-deficient cancer.

The J gene is TRBJ2-5, the V gene TRBV21-1; the DNA was not used to check the table's D call, TRBD2. TRBV21-1 is an annotated pseudogene. The CDR3 consists of 20 residues. The DNA for the CDR3 is TGTGCCAGCAGCAAAGCCGGATCACGGGAGGACGGGTTCAGGCTGGAGACCCAGTACTTC. Its protein product is CASSKAGSREDGFRLETQYF.

The chain is built from TRBV21-1 and TRBJ2-4; TRBD1, the table's D call, lacks a check against the DNA. TRBV21-1 is a pseudogene. This CDR3 comprises 16 residues. CDR3 nucleotides: TGTGCCAGCAGCACTGAGAGGGGGTTGGCCAAAAACATTCAGTACTTC. Its translation: CASSTERGLAKNIQYF.

This clone was recorded only once. This chain connects TRBV19 to TRBJ2-4, with 7 bases identical to TRBD1. Per the germline V gene, CDR1 is LNHDA and CDR2 is SQIVND (reference sequence). The CDR3 is 18 residues long. Germline trimming cut 2 bases from V and 5 bases from J; bases unmatched to any gene: 15. The CDR3 sequence is CASSIKFKAYRGQNIQYF. CDR3 nucleotide sequence: TGTGCCAGTAGTATAAAATTTAAGGCCTACAGGGGCCAAAACATTCAGTACTTC.

This sequence joins TRBV27 and TRBJ2-1, with D possibly being TRBD2 (5 bases). This CDR3 has 15 amino acids. CDR1 is MNHEY, CDR2 SMNVEV, per germline (reference sequence). V gave up 6 bases and J gave up 3 bases, with 15 bases separating them. CDR3: CASRPHWRVYNEQFF. The CDR3 coding sequence is TGTGCCAGCAGACCCCACTGGCGGGTCTACAATGAGCAGTTCTTC.

This clone was observed once. This chain links TRBV4-1 with TRBJ2-4; D perhaps matches TRBD1 (5 bases). CDR1 and CDR2 (germline): MGHRA, YSYEKL. The CDR3 spans 15 residues. With 3 bases removed from V and 5 bases from J, the gap between germline ends came to 14 bases. The DNA of the CDR3 is TGCGCCAGCAGCCAGGGGCCCGGTGTCCAAAACATTCAGTACTTC. Residues: CASSQGPGVQNIQYF.

The chain is built from TRBV4-2 and TRBJ2-2, with 9 bases identical to TRBD1. After removal of 1 base from V and 3 bases from J, the junction contained 0 bases not matched to a gene. The CDR3 runs to 15 residues. Germline V lookup: CDR1 LGHNA, CDR2 YNFKEQ. CDR3 protein: CASSQGDRDTGELFF. CDR3 bases: TGTGCCAGCAGCCAAGGGGACAGGGACACCGGGGAGCTGTTTTTT.

The rearrangement joins TRBV28 to TRBJ2-1; 12 bases agree with TRBD2. Losses at the gene ends were 5 bases for V and 8 bases for J; bases not matched to a gene: 10. CDR1 is MDHEN and CDR2 is SYDVKM in the germline V gene. The CDR3 sequence is 16 residues long. CDR3 amino acids: CASSASSGRARDEQFF. The CDR3 DNA reads as TGTGCCAGCAGTGCCTCTAGCGGGAGGGCGAGGGATGAGCAGTTCTTC.

The gene calls are TRBV7-9 and TRBJ2-5; D might be TRBD1 (6 bases). The germline CDR1 and CDR2 sequences are SEHNR and FQNEAQ (reference sequence). The CDR3 is 13 amino acids. V was clipped by 10 bases and J by 5 bases, with 17 bases between them. The CDR3: CATGRDQGETQYF. The CDR3 coding sequence is TGTGCCACCGGCCGAGATCAGGGGGAGACCCAGTACTTC.

On this clone: At one end, the junction sequence differs from germline, possibly due to a read error. This sequence joins TRBV28 and TRBJ2-3; 7 bases match TRBD2. This CDR3 comprises 15 residues. Germline CDR1 and CDR2: MDHEN and SYDVKM. The CDR3 DNA is TGTGCCAGCAATTTATGGGGACTAAGCACAGATACGCAGTATTTT. Protein product: CASNLWGLSTDTQYF.

Turning to this clone: Distinct nucleotide sequences in the sample also encode this CDR3. This chain links TRBV27 with TRBJ2-7; 7 positions match TRBD2. The CDR3 consists of 13 residues. V was pared by 4 bases and J by 6 bases, with 6 bases of the junction left unmatched. The germline V gene has CDR1 MNHEY and CDR2 SMNVEV (reference sequence). The CDR3 reads CASSSTVAGEQYF. CDR3 coding DNA: TGTGCCAGCAGTTCAACGGTAGCGGGCGAGCAGTACTTC.

V gene TRBV5-1 combines with J gene TRBJ2-3; 9 nucleotides align to TRBD2. The junction had 12 bases not matched to a gene; V was cut back by 4 bases and J by 3 bases. Germline lookup yields CDR1 SGHRS and CDR2 YFSETQ. CDR3 length: 17 amino acids. The CDR3 DNA reads as TGCGCCAGCAGCCGAGGGGGACTAGCTATTACTACAGATACGCAGTATTTT. Translating gives CASSRGGLAITTDTQYF.

V gene TRBV18 combines with J gene TRBJ1-1; possible D gene TRBD1, 6 bases. Trimming left V 3 bases short and J 4 bases short, with 15 bases between. This CDR3 is built from 15 residues. Germline V gene sequence: CDR1 KGHSH, CDR2 LQKENI. The CDR3 here is CASSPQGQGATEAFF. The CDR3 nucleotides read TGTGCCAGCTCACCTCAGGGGCAAGGTGCCACTGAAGCTTTCTTT. Supplemented by reference TRBV18 and TRBJ1-1, the full variable domain reads NAGVMQNPRHLVRRRGQEARLRCSPMKGHSHVYWYRQLPEEGLKFMVYLQKENIIDESGMPKERFSAEFPKEGPSILRIQQVVRGDSAAYFCASSPQGQGATEAFFGQGTRLTVV.

V gene TRBV6-4 combines with J gene TRBJ2-3, with a tentative D call TRBD1 (6 bases). Looked up from germline, CDR1 is MRHNA and CDR2 is SNTAGT. The CDR3 runs to 15 residues. The V end lost 5 bases, the J end lost 3 bases, and 15 bases lay between the germline ends. The CDR3 spells CASSQEQGSTDTQYF. The CDR3 DNA reads TGTGCCAGCAGTCAGGAACAGGGTTCAACAGATACGCAGTATTTT.

The CDR3 coding sequence is TGTGCCAGCAGCTTTGGTGCTCAGAATGAAAAACTGTTTTTT. Its translation: CASSFGAQNEKLFF. The rearrangement uses TRBV7-6 and TRBJ1-4, with no clear D. This CDR3 contains 14 residues. The germline CDR1 and CDR2 sequences are SGHVS and FNYEAQ. Trimming stripped 3 bases from V and 5 bases from J, with 10 bases between.

This clone was counted a few times. The chain uses TRBV7-9 and TRBJ1-2; D might be TRBD1 (5 bases). The CDR3 consists of 12 residues. Germline loops: CDR1 SEHNR, CDR2 FQNEAQ (reference sequence). V was cut by 4 bases and J by 2 bases, with 5 bases left in between. CDR3 nucleotide sequence: TGTGCCAGCAGCTGGGACAACTATGGCTACACCTTC. This translates into CASSWDNYGYTF.

The V and J genes are TRBV6-6 and TRBJ2-7; D call uncertain. Looked up from germline, CDR1 is MNHNY and CDR2 is SVGAGI (reference sequence). V was cut by 1 base and J by 3 bases, with 4 bases left in between. This CDR3 region has 12 residues. The CDR3 spells CASSYLDYEQYF. The CDR3 nucleotides are TGTGCCAGCAGTTACTTAGACTACGAGCAGTACTTC.

The V gene is TRBV4-1, the J gene TRBJ1-1, with 7 bases matching TRBD1. Germline V gene sequence: CDR1 MGHRA, CDR2 YSYEKL. V trimming: 1 base; J trimming: 3 bases; junction bases outside the gene matches: 5. The length of the CDR3 is 15 residues. CDR3 region: CASSQVTGSDTEAFF. The DNA of the CDR3 is TGCGCCAGCAGCCAAGTGACAGGGTCGGACACTGAAGCTTTCTTT.

Note on this clone: The sample carries other DNA sequences with the same CDR3. This chain connects TRBV5-1 to TRBJ2-5, with unresolved D. Germline CDR1 is SGHRS and CDR2 is YFSETQ. The CDR3 covers 13 residues. V was cut by 4 bases and J by 2 bases, with 9 bases left in between. Written as DNA, the CDR3 is TGCGCCAGCAGCCTAGGGTCACAAGAGACCCAGTACTTC. Its translation: CASSLGSQETQYF.

This clone was seen only once. CDR3 loop: CASSLETGVETQYF. The CDR3 region has the DNA TGTGCCAGCAGCTTGGAGACAGGGGTCGAGACCCAGTACTTC. J is TRBJ2-5 and V is TRBV5-8, with TRBD1 matching 8 bases. The junction had 3 bases not matched to a gene; V was cut back by 0 bases and J by 5 bases. Germline CDR1 and CDR2: SGHTS and YDEGEE. CDR3 length equals 14 residues.

The rearrangement joins TRBV14 to TRBJ2-7; D remains ambiguous. The germline V gene has CDR1 SGHDN and CDR2 FVKESK. The CDR3 is made up of 14 amino acids. Trimming removed 2 bases from V and 0 bases from J, with 8 bases in between. This chain's CDR3 is CASSQHGSSYEQYF. The CDR3 DNA follows: TGTGCCAGCAGCCAACACGGCAGCTCCTACGAGCAGTACTTC. The full variable domain, rest sourced from reference TRBV14 and TRBJ2-7, is EAGVTQFPSHSVIEKGQTVTLRCDPISGHDNLYWYRRVMGKEIKFLLHFVKESKQDESGMPNNRFLAERTGGTYSTLKVQPAELEDSGVYFCASSQHGSSYEQYFGPGTRLTVT.

The chain uses TRBV28 and TRBJ1-5; D ambiguous. Germline V gives CDR1 MDHEN, CDR2 SYDVKM. This CDR3 spans 13 amino acids. Trimming left V 6 bases short and J 8 bases short, with 14 bases between. The CDR3 DNA sequence: TGTGCCAGCAGCTTCTTTTCGGGTAAGCCCCAGCATTTT. Translated, it gives CASSFFSGKPQHF.

The chain is built from TRBV7-9 and TRBJ2-1; TRBD2 aligns across 7 bases. V was pared by 1 base and J by 7 bases, with 10 bases of the junction left unmatched. Germline V gives CDR1 SEHNR, CDR2 FQNEAQ (reference sequence). This CDR3 spans 16 amino acids. This chain's CDR3 is CASSLGFLAEGNEQFF. DNA of the CDR3: TGTGCCAGCAGCTTAGGGTTTCTAGCGGAAGGGAATGAGCAGTTCTTC. Full variable domain (missing parts from reference TRBV7-9 and TRBJ2-1): DTGVSQNPRHKITKRGQNVTFRCDPISEHNRLYWYRQTLGQGPEFLTYFQNEAQLEKSRLLSDRFSAERPKGSFSTLEIQRTEQGDSAMYLCASSLGFLAEGNEQFFGPGTRLTVL.

The chain joins TRBV5-4 to TRBJ1-2, with 7 bases that match TRBD1. This CDR3 is built from 14 residues. Germline CDR1 and CDR2: SGHNT and YYREEE (reference sequence). V lost 1 base, J lost 10 bases, and 10 bases stayed unmatched. The CDR3 bases are TGTGCCAGCAGCTTGACTGAGGGGGCGGAGTACTACACCTTC. Protein sequence: CASSLTEGAEYYTF.

This clone qualifies as medium-sized. This rearrangement joins TRBV2 to TRBJ2-7; no clear D. The germline V gene encodes CDR1 SNHLY and CDR2 FYNNEI. The CDR3 has 13 amino acids. Trimming took 3 bases from V and 7 from J, leaving 13 bases between them. This CDR3 reads CASSEPFTREQYF. In DNA form, the CDR3 reads TGTGCCAGCAGTGAGCCCTTTACGCGAGAGCAGTACTTC.

J is TRBJ2-5 and V is TRBV4-1; 8 bases align to TRBD1. The germline V gene has CDR1 MGHRA and CDR2 YSYEKL. The CDR3 runs to 16 residues. V was pared by 4 bases and J by 3 bases, with 10 bases of the junction left unmatched. The CDR3 spells CASSRWTGKEEETQYF. CDR3 bases: TGCGCCAGCAGCCGCTGGACAGGGAAGGAGGAAGAGACCCAGTACTTC.

In this sample, this clone turned up once. This chain connects TRBV27 to TRBJ1-2; 7 bases match TRBD1. The germline CDR1 and CDR2 sequences are MNHEY and SMNVEV (reference sequence). V trimming: 11 bases; J trimming: 8 bases; junction bases outside the gene matches: 20. The length of the CDR3 is 15 residues. The CDR3 loop is CAVRPGTDHLGGYTF. CDR3 DNA: TGTGCCGTCCGCCCAGGGACAGATCACCTGGGCGGCTACACCTTC.

The chain joins TRBV29-1 to TRBJ1-2; perhaps TRBD1 as D (6 bases). V was clipped by 4 bases and J by 3 bases, with 15 bases between them. Germline V gene data show CDR1 as SQVTM and CDR2 as ANQGSEA. The CDR3 totals 14 residues. CDR3 amino acids: CSVGDGTMHYGYTF. The CDR3 DNA reads as TGCAGCGTTGGGGATGGGACAATGCACTATGGCTACACCTTC. Looking up the rest from reference TRBV29-1 and TRBJ1-2 gives the full variable domain: SAVISQKPSRDICQRGTSLTIQCQVDSQVTMMFWYRQQPGQSLTLIATANQGSEATYESGFVIDKFPISRPNLTFSTLTVSNMSPEDSSIYLCSVGDGTMHYGYTFGSGTRLTVV.

This chain connects TRBV19 to TRBJ2-2; D may be TRBD1 (6 bases). Per germline, CDR1 LNHDA and CDR2 SQIVND (reference sequence). Trimming cost V 4 bases and J 4 bases, with 10 bases left between them. This CDR3 contains 14 residues. The CDR3 reads CASSTQGSTGELFF. The CDR3 nucleotides read TGTGCCAGTAGTACTCAGGGGTCCACCGGGGAGCTGTTTTTT.

This chain uses TRBV11-2 with TRBJ2-7, with 8 nucleotides matching TRBD2. V dropped 1 base and J dropped 2; count of bases not matched to a gene: 7. CDR3 length equals 16 residues. Per germline, CDR1 SGHAT and CDR2 FQNNGV. The CDR3 DNA reads TGTGCCAGCAGCTTAGGGTCGGGAGGGGTAACCTACGAGCAGTACTTC. It is translated as CASSLGSGGVTYEQYF.

The chain uses TRBV18 and TRBJ2-3; 7 bases align to TRBD1. Germline values: CDR1 KGHSH, CDR2 LQKENI. V lost 4 bases, J lost 4 bases, and 8 bases stayed unmatched. The CDR3 is made up of 15 amino acids. CDR3 coding DNA: TGTGCCAGCTCACGATCGGGACAGAGGGCAGATACGCAGTATTTT. Translation gives CASSRSGQRADTQYF. The whole variable domain, filled in from reference TRBV18 and TRBJ2-3, reads NAGVMQNPRHLVRRRGQEARLRCSPMKGHSHVYWYRQLPEEGLKFMVYLQKENIIDESGMPKERFSAEFPKEGPSILRIQQVVRGDSAAYFCASSRSGQRADTQYFGPGTRLTVL.

V gene TRBV28 combines with J gene TRBJ2-7; D is perhaps TRBD2 (6 bases). V lost 6 bases, J lost 2 bases, and 20 bases lay in between. Germline CDR1 reads MDHEN; CDR2 reads SYDVKM. The CDR3 extends over 16 amino acids. The chain's CDR3 is CASRIAQEGPPYEQYF. CDR3 in DNA: TGTGCCAGCAGGATAGCCCAGGAGGGCCCCCCCTACGAGCAGTACTTC.

This rearrangement joins TRBV6-6 to TRBJ1-3; D gene unclear. Germline CDR1 is MNHNY and CDR2 is SVGAGI (reference sequence). V was shortened by 8 bases and J by 0 bases, with 11 bases between the two germline ends. CDR3 length: 14 residues. This chain's CDR3 is CASSSQNSGNTIYF. The CDR3 DNA sequence: TGTGCCAGCTCCTCACAGAACTCTGGAAACACCATATATTTT.